This record looks at one TCR beta chain sequence and its context. These data are taken from a study of blood T cell repertoires in COVID-19. Generated by immunoSEQ multiplex PCR, the TCRdb table keeps only in-frame clones and is missing some. Of about 210,000 clones in the sample, about 88% are singletons; the top ten hold 4.5% to 5%. Germline CDR1 is MNHEY and CDR2 is SVGAGI. With 3 bases removed from V and 6 bases from J, the gap between germline ends came to 9 bases. The CDR3 covers 13 residues. The sample comprised peripheral blood. The sequence was collected from a woman of 80 years or more with acute or convalescent COVID-19. The chain is built from TRBV6-5 and TRBJ1-5; D not certain. CDR3 residues: CASSYQSGQPQHF. CDR3 nucleotide sequence: TGTGCCAGCAGTTATCAGTCGGGTCAGCCCCAGCATTTT.